This TCR beta chain was documented in a study of tumor and adjacent non-tumor tissue in lung cancer (dated by TCRdb to between 2017 and 2018). With regard to the full study: By cancer type, the cohort comprised approximately twelve adenocarcinoma patients, a couple of squamous cell carcinoma patients and 1 small cell lung cancer patient. Among the roughly 15 patients, ages ranged from roughly 30 to 85 years, roughly 10 were men and 5 were women, and disease was TNM stage I to III. Sequencing generated a total of 95 million to 150 million productive TCRbeta reads, averaging about 4.2 million reads per sample. Bulk TCRbeta repertoires were compared between lung tumor tissue and matched distant non-tumor lung tissue obtained from fewer than 18 lung cancer patients. Some 30 paired specimens, one tumor and one normal lung sample per patient, were profiled by TCRbeta CDR3 sequencing. Findings and caveats that apply to the study as a whole: The methods do not name the sequencing platform or mention unique molecular identifiers. Tumor tissue showed significantly higher TCR diversity (inverse Simpson) than normal lung tissue, at roughly 430 vs 170 (P = 0.0075, Mann-Whitney U test). Peripheral blood was not sequenced, so blood TCRbeta repertoires were not examined in the lung cancer patients of the study. The top 100 clones made up a significantly larger cumulative share of the repertoire in normal lung than in tumor tissue. With only about 16 patients in the cohort, the authors noted that larger samples and more detailed clinical data are needed. TCR diversity was significantly higher in younger patients, and higher tumor TCR diversity was associated with shorter overall and disease-free survival.

Worth noting for this clonotype: The antigen this receptor binds is unknown. The sample holds no much larger clone one base away, and base qualities are not on file.

Library creation used multiplex PCR. Sequencing relied on an Illumina HiSeq 2500. Following protocols modified from ARM-PCR, the researchers constructed TCRbeta libraries through three rounds of nested PCR with primers (Table S4). Before sequencing, PCR products of 200-500 bp were excised from the gel and purified with the QIAquick gel extraction kit. As for the original processing: Trimmomatic was used to clean the reads, FLASH was used to merge the reads into complete CDR3 sequences, and MiTCR was used to assign the reads to V(D)J germline segments. Clonal diversity was computed as the inverse Simpson's index with VDJtools. A read counted as productive if the sequence was in-frame and lacked a premature stop codon. The public sequencing data were trimmed at Q25 with fastp and processed into clonotypes with MiXCR by TCRdb, which kept only in-frame beta chains. Every CDR3 protein is listed once, alongside the most common genes and DNA of its rows. These V and J calls originate from TCRdb's pipeline instead of the authors' own analysis. The sample table lists 120,000 or so distinct CDR3 sequences, approximately 66% of them with a count of one. The biggest ten clones account for 9.5% to 15% of the sample.

From the cysteine up to the phenylalanine, the CDR3 has a length of 14 residues. Solely the CDR3 DNA is kept, with 42 bases framed from the first base. V sheds 0 bases and J sheds 13 bases, leaving 15 bases between their ends. CDR1 is given as LGHNA and CDR2 as YSLEER, both from the germline V gene. RNA was isolated from bulk unsorted tissue, and RNA quality was assessed with a NanoDrop ND-1000 and an Agilent 2100. Donors were newly diagnosed lung cancer patients admitted for thoracic surgery in China between August and November 2014, without prior chemotherapy. Anyone who had undergone radiotherapy or chemotherapy before, or who had another cancer at the same time, was left out of the study. Surgical tissue pieces of about 1-2.3 cm3 were preserved in RNAlater solution and were kept at -80 degrees C until use.

The receptor chain draws on TRBV4-3 and TRBJ1-4; TRBD1 might be the D gene, on 6 matching bases. The sequence came from a young man with non-small cell lung cancer. The specimen was lung tumor tissue. CDR3 protein: CASSQEEGGERLFF. The DNA reads as follows: TGCGCCAGCAGCCAAGAGGAGGGGGGTGAGAGACTGTTTTTT.